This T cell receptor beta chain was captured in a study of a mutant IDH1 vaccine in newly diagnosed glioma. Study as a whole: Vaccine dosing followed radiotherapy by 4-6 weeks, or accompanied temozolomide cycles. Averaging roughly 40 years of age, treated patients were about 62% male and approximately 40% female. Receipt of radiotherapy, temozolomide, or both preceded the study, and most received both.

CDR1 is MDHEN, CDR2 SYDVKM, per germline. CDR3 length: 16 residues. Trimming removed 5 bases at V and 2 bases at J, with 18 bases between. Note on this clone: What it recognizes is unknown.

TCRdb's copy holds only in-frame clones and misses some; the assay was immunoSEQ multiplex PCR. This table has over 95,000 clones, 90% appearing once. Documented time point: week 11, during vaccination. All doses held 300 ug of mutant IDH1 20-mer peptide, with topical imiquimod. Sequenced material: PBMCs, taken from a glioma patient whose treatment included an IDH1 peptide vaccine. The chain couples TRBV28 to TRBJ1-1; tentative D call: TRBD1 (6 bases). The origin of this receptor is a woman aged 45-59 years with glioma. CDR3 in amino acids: CASSPRRTGGNTEAFF. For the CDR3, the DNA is TGTGCCAGCAGTCCAAGACGGACTGGGGGCAACACTGAAGCTTTCTTT.